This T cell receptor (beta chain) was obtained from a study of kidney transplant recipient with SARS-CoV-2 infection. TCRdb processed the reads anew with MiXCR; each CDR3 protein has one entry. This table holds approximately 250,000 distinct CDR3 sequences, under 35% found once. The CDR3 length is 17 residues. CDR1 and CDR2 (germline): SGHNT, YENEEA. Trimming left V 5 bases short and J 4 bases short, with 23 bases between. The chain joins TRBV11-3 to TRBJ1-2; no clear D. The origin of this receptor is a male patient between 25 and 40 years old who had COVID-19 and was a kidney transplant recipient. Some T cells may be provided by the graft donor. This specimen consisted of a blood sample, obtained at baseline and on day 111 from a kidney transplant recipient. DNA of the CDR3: TGTGCCAGCAGCCTGGCGCGCGATCTCGGAAAGGCCTATGGCTACACCTTC. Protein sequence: CASSLARDLGKAYGYTF.